These T cell receptor beta chains were read from a single sample in a study of T cells expressing NK-cell markers. TCRdb processed the 5' RACE reads again and assigns one entry to each CDR3 protein, with no DNA. The sample totals hundreds of thousands of distinct CDR3 sequences; its top ten clones hold approximately 3.6%. Sequenced sample: blood T cells: a sorted CD56 or NKG2C T cell subset, CD4+ or CD8+ T cells, or bulk PBMC T cells (not recorded which). Source of these receptors: a man younger than 35 in good health. Each CDR3 is given with its conserved first and last residue. Each record gives: V gene, J gene, CDR3 protein.

TRBV6-6,TRBJ2-1,CASSSRGEQFF
TRBV5-1,TRBJ2-7,CASSLSATGTYEQYF
TRBV20-1,TRBJ2-5,CSAPKDTSGIKETQYF
TRBV19,TRBJ2-5,CASQSGGASGETQYF
TRBV29-1,TRBJ2-6,CSGGTSGANVLTF
TRBV25-1,TRBJ2-3,CASMTGGATDTQYF
TRBV11-1,TRBJ2-2,CASSLGTSGRTGTGELFF
TRBV15,TRBJ2-3,CATRLAGLADTQYF
TRBV2,TRBJ1-1,CASSEVRGEQSEAFF
TRBV20-1,TRBJ1-4,CSATNRTGKLFF
TRBV5-1,TRBJ2-3,CASRVAGTADTQYF
TRBV5-1,TRBJ2-2,CASSRDTQTGELFF
TRBV4-2,TRBJ1-2,CASSQDLISLSGYTF
TRBV29-1,TRBJ2-3,CSVESSSTDTQYF
TRBV20-1,TRBJ2-7,CSARDRSGREYEQYF
TRBV12-3/TRBV12-4,TRBJ1-5,CASSWVTGTNQPQHF
TRBV5-1,TRBJ1-2,CASSLRTDDTGHGYTF
TRBV20-1,TRBJ2-4,CSAVDHDTTLAKNIQYF
TRBV12-3/TRBV12-4,TRBJ2-1,CASSLIAGIYNEQFF
TRBV29-1,TRBJ2-1,CSVLLRESYNEQFF
TRBV4-2,TRBJ2-2,CASSQVFGTSGTNTGELFF
TRBV6-5,TRBJ1-5,CASSSHEGRIQPQHF
TRBV9,TRBJ1-2,CASSPSDRNNYGYTF
TRBV6-1,TRBJ2-7,CASSAGTFNEQYF
TRBV11-1,TRBJ2-2,CASSIGALAGVHTGELFF
TRBV2,TRBJ2-2,CASRDPSGKAGELFF
TRBV12-3/TRBV12-4,TRBJ2-1,CASSALGFSEQFF
TRBV5-1,TRBJ2-5,CASSSAQGPQETQYF
TRBV7-2,TRBJ2-2,CASSLAARELFF
TRBV12-3/TRBV12-4,TRBJ1-5,CASSSSMNRDRSNQPQHF
TRBV27,TRBJ2-4,CASSLSPPAEVAKNIQYF
TRBV18,TRBJ2-3,CASSPQRTPMRQNTQYF
TRBV5-1,TRBJ1-5,CASSFRTGDYQPQHF
TRBV19,TRBJ2-7,CASTMRGDRGSYEQYF
TRBV18,TRBJ1-1,CASSIKGEGTEAFF
TRBV12-3/TRBV12-4,TRBJ1-5,CASSPGVSNQPQHF
TRBV20-1,TRBJ2-1,CSARDRAGVYNEQFF
TRBV20-1,TRBJ2-6,CSARQGAQNSGANVLTF